Shown below are 7 T cell receptor beta chains from a single sample sequenced in a study of Ad26.COV2.S vaccination and SARS-CoV-2 variants. Treatment noted: around 19 received Ad26.COV2.S at low or high dose, single or two shots; several received placebo; per-sample allocation not given. Sampling took place 63 days after the first vaccine or placebo injection. Measured with immunoSEQ multiplex PCR; TCRdb has only the in-frame clones, and not every one. The sample holds hundreds of thousands of clones; 92% are singletons and the top ten take around 1.7%. The sample here was peripheral blood, taken in a trial of Ad26.COV2.S vaccine versus placebo. These receptors all come from a person aged 18-60 years who received the Ad26.COV2.S COVID-19 vaccine or a placebo.

This chain joins TRBV5-4 and TRBJ2-7, with a weak D call TRBD1 (5 bases). The V end lost 2 bases, the J end lost 6 bases, and 15 bases lay between the germline ends. This CDR3 contains 14 residues. Germline CDR1 and CDR2: SGHNT and YYREEE (reference sequence). CDR3 protein: CASSLMGPQVEQYF. The CDR3 DNA reads as TGTGCCAGCAGCTTAATGGGGCCCCAGGTCGAGCAGTACTTC. Complete variable domain (other parts from reference TRBV5-4 and TRBJ2-7): ETGVTQSPTHLIKTRGQQVTLRCSSQSGHNTVSWYQQALGQGPQFIFQYYREEENGRGNFPPRFSGLQFPNYSSELNVNALELDDSALYLCASSLMGPQVEQYFGPGTRLTVT.

The rearrangement links TRBV10-3 to TRBJ1-2, with TRBD1 matching 8 bases. CDR3 length equals 14 residues. V lost 6 bases and J lost 4; bases outside the gene matches: 7. Germline V lookup: CDR1 ENHRY, CDR2 SYGVKD. This CDR3 is CAISQLQGGYGYTF. CDR3 sequence (DNA): TGTGCCATCAGCCAACTACAGGGGGGCTATGGCTACACCTTC.

The rearrangement links TRBV9 to TRBJ2-1, with 13 bases matching TRBD2. V trimming: 4 bases; J trimming: 12 bases; junction bases outside the gene matches: 10. Germline CDR1 is SGDLS and CDR2 is YYNGEE. The CDR3 has 15 residues. The CDR3 sequence: CASSPTSGGPFLQFF. CDR3 DNA sequence: TGTGCCAGCAGCCCGACTAGCGGGGGGCCTTTCTTGCAGTTCTTC.

The chain combines TRBV27 with TRBJ2-1, with 7 positions matching TRBD1. The V and J ends lost 5 bases and 8 bases, in that order; junction bases with no gene match: 18. CDR1 MNHEY and CDR2 SMNVEV come from the germline V gene (reference sequence). CDR3 size: 17 residues. The chain's CDR3 is CASSLSYPTGFADEQFF. The CDR3 nucleotides are TGTGCCAGCAGTCTCTCTTACCCGACAGGGTTCGCCGATGAGCAGTTCTTC.

The chain uses TRBV19 and TRBJ2-7; 9 positions match TRBD1. Trimming at V came to 4 bases and at J to 6 bases, leaving 7 bases not matched to a gene. The CDR3 totals 14 residues. Germline CDR1 is LNHDA and CDR2 is SQIVND (reference sequence). CDR3 sequence (DNA): TGTGCCAGTAGTACCACAGGGGGCCTAGGCGAGCAGTACTTC. Protein sequence: CASSTTGGLGEQYF.

This chain uses TRBV2 with TRBJ1-2, with D uncertain. The CDR3 loop spans 16 amino acids. V shed 0 bases and J shed 4 bases, with 15 bases lying between them. Germline V gives CDR1 SNHLY, CDR2 FYNNEI. The CDR3 coding sequence is TGTGCCAGCAGTGAAGCTTCCCGGGCGCTACCCTATGGCTACACCTTC. This codes for CASSEASRALPYGYTF.

This clone was recorded once. This sequence joins TRBV19 and TRBJ2-7; D is ambiguous. V shed 3 bases and J shed 5 bases, with 11 bases lying between them. The CDR3 length is 13 residues. CDR1 LNHDA and CDR2 SQIVND come from the germline V gene (reference sequence). In DNA, the CDR3 is TGTGCCAGTAGTATGGGTACAATGGACGAGCAGTACTTC. This codes for CASSMGTMDEQYF.